The 17 T cell receptor beta chains given below trace back to one sample, sequenced in a study of T cells in Graves' hyperthyroidism and ophthalmopathy. Amplification targeted TCR beta CDR3 regions from RNA transcripts. The TCR CDR3 first-round RT-PCR relied on the HTBI primer set. TCRdb processed the multiplex PCR reads anew with MiXCR; each CDR3 protein has one entry. In the table there are about 52,000 distinct CDR3 sequences, less than 50% of which are singletons. The sample comprised blood. The source is a woman aged 45-65 years with Graves' ophthalmopathy.

This clonotype was counted at least ten times. V gene TRBV7-9 combines with J gene TRBJ2-5, with D possibly matching TRBD1 (5 bases). The CDR3 loop spans 15 amino acids. V shed 1 base and J shed 4 bases, with 13 bases lying between them. Germline V lookup: CDR1 SEHNR, CDR2 FQNEAQ (reference sequence). The CDR3 coding sequence is TGTGCCAGCAGCTTAGGGGGCAGTCTACGAGAGACCCAGTACTTC. Encoded protein: CASSLGGSLRETQYF.

Many counts were recorded for this clonotype. The chain joins TRBV4-3 to TRBJ1-6; D may be TRBD1 (6 bases). The CDR3 contains 15 residues. V lost 0 bases to trimming and J lost 10 bases, with 13 bases between them. In germline, CDR1 is LGHNA, CDR2 YSLEER. DNA of the CDR3: TGCGCCAGCAGCCAAGATACAGGGAGAGACTCACCCCTCCACTTT. Translation gives CASSQDTGRDSPLHF.

The chain combines TRBV7-2 with TRBJ2-7, with 11 positions matching TRBD2. The CDR3 runs to 16 residues. V lost 5 bases and J lost 4; bases outside the gene matches: 10. Germline loops: CDR1 SGHTA, CDR2 FQGNSA. CDR3 amino acids: CASSATSGSRSYEQYF. The CDR3 DNA reads TGTGCCAGCAGCGCTACTAGCGGGAGTAGGAGTTACGAGCAGTACTTC.

V gene TRBV10-3 combines with J gene TRBJ1-1, with D unresolved. Germline V gene data show CDR1 as ENHRY and CDR2 as SYGVKD. The CDR3 totals 14 residues. With 4 bases removed from V and 4 bases from J, the gap between germline ends came to 13 bases. The CDR3 nucleotides read TGTGCCATCAGTGGGGAGGGCCGAGGCACTGAAGCTTTCTTT. It encodes CAISGEGRGTEAFF.

This chain connects TRBV18 to TRBJ2-2, with unresolved D. The CDR3 loop spans 13 amino acids. V lost 1 base, J lost 7 bases, and 7 bases lay in between. Per the germline V gene, CDR1 is KGHSH and CDR2 is LQKENI. CDR3 sequence: CASSPQGLGELFF. CDR3 coding DNA: TGTGCCAGCTCACCACAAGGGCTCGGGGAGCTGTTTTTT.

There are many counts of this clonotype. The chain recombines TRBV29-1 with TRBJ2-1; the match to TRBD2 covers 12 bases. This CDR3 has 16 residues. With 3 bases clipped from V and 10 bases from J, the junction kept 13 bases outside the gene matches. Germline values: CDR1 SQVTM, CDR2 ANQGSEA. CDR3 sequence: CSVENRLAGVGWEQFF. Written as DNA, the CDR3 is TGCAGCGTTGAGAACAGACTAGCGGGAGTTGGCTGGGAGCAGTTCTTC.

This clonotype was detected many times. The V and J genes are TRBV19 and TRBJ2-7; no clear D gene. CDR1 and CDR2 from the germline V gene are LNHDA and SQIVND (reference sequence). Trimming cost V 6 bases and J 0 bases, with 6 bases left between them. This CDR3 contains 12 residues. The CDR3 protein is CASSANSYEQYF. CDR3 nucleotides: TGTGCCAGTAGCGCCAACTCCTACGAGCAGTACTTC.

In this sample, this clonotype turned up many times. The rearrangement uses TRBV6-5 and TRBJ2-3, with 8 bases identical to TRBD2. V lost 0 bases and J lost 0; bases outside the gene matches: 5. The CDR3 has 17 residues. Germline V gene sequence: CDR1 MNHEY, CDR2 SVGAGI. The CDR3 DNA follows: TGTGCCAGCAGTTACTCTTCAGCGGGGGTTAGCACAGATACGCAGTATTTT. Encoded protein: CASSYSSAGVSTDTQYF.

The chain uses TRBV18 and TRBJ1-1; D possibly corresponds to TRBD1 (5 bases). Germline V gene sequence: CDR1 KGHSH, CDR2 LQKENI. With 4 bases removed from V and 3 bases from J, the gap between germline ends came to 9 bases. This CDR3 comprises 13 residues. Here the CDR3 reads CASSRDADTEAFF. CDR3 bases: TGTGCCAGCTCACGGGACGCGGACACTGAAGCTTTCTTT. The entire variable domain, with the rest obtained from reference TRBV18 and TRBJ1-1, is as follows: NAGVMQNPRHLVRRRGQEARLRCSPMKGHSHVYWYRQLPEEGLKFMVYLQKENIIDESGMPKERFSAEFPKEGPSILRIQQVVRGDSAAYFCASSRDADTEAFFGQGTRLTVV.

The sample holds a few counts of this clonotype. The chain links TRBV27 to TRBJ2-1, with D maybe TRBD2 (5 bases). CDR3 size: 15 residues. CDR1 MNHEY and CDR2 SMNVEV come from the germline V gene (reference sequence). Trimming removed 5 bases from V and 8 bases from J, with 19 bases in between. The CDR3 DNA is TGTGCCAGCAGTCCCCCGGGGAGAGCGAGTGATGAGCAGTTCTTC. Encoded protein: CASSPPGRASDEQFF.

This clonotype was seen ten or more times. This sequence joins TRBV20-1 and TRBJ2-3, with TRBD1 identical over 7 bases. Germline CDR1 reads DFQATT; CDR2 reads SNEGSKA (reference sequence). This CDR3 is built from 15 residues. V lost 2 bases, J lost 6 bases, and 11 bases stayed unmatched. The CDR3 coding sequence is TGCAGTGCTAGAAAACCGGGACAGCTGCGGGATACGCAGTATTTT. Amino acid sequence: CSARKPGQLRDTQYF.

This clonotype has just a few counts. A read error may explain this, as a much larger clone is one base away. The chain carries TRBV4-2 and TRBJ1-2; D is possibly TRBD1 (5 bases). Germline V gene lookup returns CDR1 LGHNA and CDR2 YNFKEQ. The CDR3 is 14 residues long. Trimming removed 0 bases at V and 8 bases at J, with 13 bases between. In nucleotides, the CDR3 is TGTGCCAGCAGCCAAGACGGGGCCGCCAAGGGCTACACCTTC. Translating it yields CASSQDGAAKGYTF.

Details on this clonotype: Without the conserved terminal phenylalanine or tryptophan, this CDR3 likely stems from a read error. The gene calls are TRBV5-1 and TRBJ2-2; 11 bases map to TRBD2. CDR3 length equals 15 residues. The germline V gene has CDR1 SGHRS and CDR2 YFSETQ. CDR3: CTSSFTSGSTGELFV. In DNA, the CDR3 is TGCACCAGCAGCTTTACTAGCGGGAGCACCGGGGAGCTGTTTGTT.

This clonotype was counted once. This chain uses TRBV2 with TRBJ2-7; D remains unclear. Germline V gene data show CDR1 as SNHLY and CDR2 as FYNNEI. CDR3 length equals 14 residues. V lost 2 bases and J lost 5, with 13 bases in between. CDR3 protein: CASSERADTDEQYF. CDR3 coding DNA: TGTGCCAGCAGTGAACGGGCCGACACGGACGAGCAGTACTTC.

This chain joins TRBV19 and TRBJ1-2; D is unresolved. Germline V gene data show CDR1 as LNHDA and CDR2 as SQIVND (reference sequence). V lost 4 bases and J lost 0, with 9 bases in between. This CDR3 has 14 residues. Here the CDR3 DNA reads TGTGCCAGTAGTACGAGTCTGGCTAACTATGGCTACACCTTC. Its protein is CASSTSLANYGYTF.

This clonotype was seen at least ten times. The rearrangement uses TRBV7-3 and TRBJ2-2, with TRBD1 identical over 8 bases. After removal of 5 bases from V and 0 bases from J, the junction contained 5 bases not matched to a gene. The CDR3 length is 16 residues. Germline-derived CDR1 and CDR2 are SGHTA and FQGTGA. In DNA form, the CDR3 reads TGTGCCAGCAGCCAAACGGACAGGGCGAACACCGGGGAGCTGTTTTTT. Its protein product is CASSQTDRANTGELFF.

This clonotype was seen repeatedly, ten times or more. This CDR3 reads CASSLSPGGAVGELFF. DNA for the CDR3: TGTGCCAGCAGCTTATCTCCAGGGGGGGCGGTCGGGGAGCTGTTTTTT. The rearrangement joins TRBV7-8 to TRBJ2-2; possibly TRBD1 or TRBD2 for D (7 bases each). Germline V gene sequence: CDR1 SGHVS, CDR2 FQNEAQ. The V gene lost 2 bases and the J gene lost 7 bases, with 17 bases spanning the gap. This CDR3 spans 16 amino acids. The variable domain in full, completed from reference TRBV7-8 and TRBJ2-2, reads GAGVSQSPRYKVAKRGQDVALRCDPISGHVSLFWYQQALGQGPEFLTYFQNEAQLDKSGLPSDRFFAERPEGSVSTLKIQRTQQEDSAVYLCASSLSPGGAVGELFFGEGSRLTVL.